This T cell receptor beta chain is drawn from a study of shared clonotypes between healthy human individuals. In the study overall: A donor's plate count was three for CD4 naive and three for CD4 memory; CD8 naive had two and CD8 memory one.

Regarding this clone: Its target is unknown.

All donors were Caucasian adults living in Nashville, Tennessee. Clones were read by immunoSEQ multiplex PCR, and TCRdb kept only the in-frame ones, dropping some. Of about 1.4 million clones in the sample, approximately 96% were seen once. This CDR3 is built from 14 residues. Germline V gives CDR1 SGHKS, CDR2 YYEKEE (reference sequence). V shed 4 bases and J 6 bases; nucleotides not matched to a gene: 7. General study results and limits: The small donor group covered limited genetic and exposure diversity. Rarefaction gave evidence that sorted-subset sequencing remained incomplete despite large depth.

The sample taken for sequencing was naive CD4+ T cells sorted from blood. The subset denotes: CD45RA+ positively selected. The V call is TRBV5-5, the J call TRBJ1-5, with TRBD1 matching over 7 bases. This receptor was taken from a man aged 30-40 years in good health. In DNA form, the CDR3 reads TGTGCCAGCAGCAAACAGGGGCACAGTCAGCCCCAGCATTTT. Translation gives CASSKQGHSQPQHF.